This T cell receptor (beta chain) stems from a study of shared clonotypes between healthy human individuals. Study background: The donor group consisted of a couple of women and a few men, aged 18 to 49. CD4 naive and CD4 memory each took three plates per donor, while CD8 naive took two and CD8 memory one. Findings and limits, study-wide: Across a handful of donors, naive CD4 shared about 5%, naive CD8 approximately 3.5%, memory CD4 roughly 2.5%, memory CD8 about 0.38%.

All donors qualified as healthy HIV-negative adults and had experienced no recent acute infections or vaccinations. The assay was immunoSEQ multiplex PCR, and TCRdb's table has in-frame clones only and misses some. The data contain 180,000 or so clones, over 80% of them singletons. On this clone itself: No antigen is known for it.

V shed 1 base, J shed 5 bases, and the junction held 1 base outside the gene matches. The CDR3 consists of 15 residues. Germline V gives CDR1 SGHTA, CDR2 FQGNSA. The sequenced sample consisted of naive CD4+ T cells sorted from blood. Subset described: CD45RA+ positively selected. V gene TRBV7-2 combines with J gene TRBJ2-7; 14 bases line up with TRBD2. The receptor was isolated from a woman younger than 45 in good health. CDR3 bases: TGTGCCAGCAGCTTAGGGACTAGCGGGAGGAACGAGCAGTACTTC. Protein product: CASSLGTSGRNEQYF.